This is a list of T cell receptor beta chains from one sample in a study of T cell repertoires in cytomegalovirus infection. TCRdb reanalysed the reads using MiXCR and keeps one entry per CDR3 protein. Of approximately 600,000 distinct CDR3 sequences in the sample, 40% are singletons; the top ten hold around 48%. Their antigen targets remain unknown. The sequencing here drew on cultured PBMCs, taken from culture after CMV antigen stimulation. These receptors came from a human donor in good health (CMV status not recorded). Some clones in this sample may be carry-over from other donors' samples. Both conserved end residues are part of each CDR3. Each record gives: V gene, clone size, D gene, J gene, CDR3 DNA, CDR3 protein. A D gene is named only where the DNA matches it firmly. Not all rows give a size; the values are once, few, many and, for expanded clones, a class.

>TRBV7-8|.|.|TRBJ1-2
TGTGCCAGCAGCCCCGGGGGCAACCCAGAGGTCGGCTACACCTTC
CASSPGGNPEVGYTF
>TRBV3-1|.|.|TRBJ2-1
TGTGCCAGCAGCCAACGTGAGACGGTACACAATGAGCAGTTCTTC
CASSQRETVHNEQFF
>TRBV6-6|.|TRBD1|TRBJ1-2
TGTGCCAGCAATCCCCGGACAGGGAGGAGGGATGGCTACACCTTC
CASNPRTGRRDGYTF
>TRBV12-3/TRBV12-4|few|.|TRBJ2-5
TGTGCCAGCAGTTTTTCCTACGGGACCCAGTACTTC
CASSFSYGTQYF
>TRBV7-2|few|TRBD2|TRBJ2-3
TGTGCCAGCAGCCGATCAACTAGCGGGATAACAGATACGCAGTATTTT
CASSRSTSGITDTQYF
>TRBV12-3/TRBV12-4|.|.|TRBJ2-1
TGTGCCAGCCTCCCGGGGCTAGCAAGGGCGCACAATGAGCAGTTCTTC
CASLPGLARAHNEQFF
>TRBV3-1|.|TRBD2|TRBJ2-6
TGTGCCAGCAGCCAAGATCTCCCGGGACTAGCGGGGGCTGGGGCCAACGTCCTGACTTTC
CASSQDLPGLAGAGANVLTF
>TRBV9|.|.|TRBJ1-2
TGTGCCAGCAGCGTGGGGCGAGGGCTCCATGGCTACACCTTC
CASSVGRGLHGYTF
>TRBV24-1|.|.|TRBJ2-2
TGTGCCACCAGTGACACCGGGCTAGCCTCTTTCACCGGGGAGCTGTTTTTT
CATSDTGLASFTGELFF
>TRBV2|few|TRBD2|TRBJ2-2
TGTGCCAGCAGTGTTTTAGCGGGAGGGAACACCGGGGAGCTGTTTTTT
CASSVLAGGNTGELFF